Presented here are 7 T cell receptor beta chains from one specimen sequenced in a study of shared clonotypes between healthy human individuals. Profiled with immunoSEQ multiplex PCR; TCRdb holds only in-frame clones, not every one. This table has about a million clones, approximately 76% appearing once. The sample was memory CD4+ T cells sorted from blood. Documented subset: CD45RA-negative fraction. The receptors come from a man between 18 and 35 years old in good health.

The chain has TRBV7-3 and TRBJ2-7; TRBD2 matches 8 bases. The CDR3 is 14 amino acids. CDR1 and CDR2 from the germline V gene are SGHTA and FQGTGA. After removal of 5 bases from V and 8 bases from J, the junction contained 11 bases not matched to a gene. The CDR3 DNA reads as TGTGCCAGCAGCCCAGGGGTTAGCGGGGATAAGCAGTACTTC. This translates into CASSPGVSGDKQYF. Based on the CDR3 plus reference TRBV7-3 and TRBJ2-7, the full variable domain is GAGVSQTPSNKVTEKGKYVELRCDPISGHTALYWYRQSLGQGPEFLIYFQGTGAADDSGLPNDRFFAVRPEGSVSTLKIQRTERGDSAVYLCASSPGVSGDKQYFGPGTRLTVT.

V is TRBV7-6 and J is TRBJ2-5, with a tentative D call TRBD2 (6 bases). Trimming left V 5 bases short and J 5 bases short, with 18 bases between. The CDR3 contains 15 residues. The germline CDR1 and CDR2 sequences are SGHVS and FNYEAQ. For the CDR3, the DNA is TGTGCCAGCAGCGCAACTTGGGGGGTAGGGGAGACCCAGTACTTC. Translating it yields CASSATWGVGETQYF.

The V and J genes are TRBV15 and TRBJ1-2; TRBD1 might be the D (5 bases). Germline V gives CDR1 LNHNV, CDR2 YYDKDF (reference sequence). V lost 5 bases and J lost 4, with 17 bases in between. CDR3 size: 15 residues. The CDR3 region is CATSRRDATLYGYTF. In nucleotides, the CDR3 is TGTGCCACCAGCCGCCGGGACGCCACGCTCTATGGCTACACCTTC. The full variable domain, rest sourced from reference TRBV15 and TRBJ1-2, is DAMVIQNPRYQVTQFGKPVTLSCSQTLNHNVMYWYQQKSSQAPKLLFHYYDKDFNNEADTPDNFQSRRPNTSFCFLDIRSPGLGDTAMYLCATSRRDATLYGYTFGSGTRLTVV.

The V call is TRBV19, the J call TRBJ2-2; 8 bases agree with TRBD2. The germline V gene has CDR1 LNHDA and CDR2 SQIVND (reference sequence). The CDR3 covers 16 residues. The junction had 5 bases not matched to a gene; V was cut back by 5 bases and J by 0 bases. CDR3 region: CASSVLAGANTGELFF. DNA for the CDR3: TGTGCCAGTAGTGTCCTAGCGGGCGCGAACACCGGGGAGCTGTTTTTT.

Regarding this clone: This may come from a read error, since a much larger clone is one base off. The same CDR3 arises from other DNA sequences in this sample as well. The V gene is TRBV5-1, the J gene TRBJ2-3, with D unresolved. Germline V lookup: CDR1 SGHRS, CDR2 YFSETQ. V was pared by 0 bases and J by 5 bases, with 4 bases between. CDR3 length: 12 residues. CDR3 DNA sequence: TGCGCCAGCAGCTTGGCCGGAGATACGCAGTATTTT. It encodes CASSLAGDTQYF.

The chain recombines TRBV15 with TRBJ1-4; no clear D gene. Trimming left V 0 bases short and J 2 bases short, with 10 bases between. This CDR3 has 16 amino acids. In germline, CDR1 is LNHNV, CDR2 YYDKDF (reference sequence). The CDR3 DNA reads as TGTGCCACCAGCAGAGAATTGGGCGCCACTAATGAAAAACTGTTTTTT. The encoded protein is CATSRELGATNEKLFF.

V gene TRBV9 combines with J gene TRBJ2-2, with 8 bases fitting TRBD2. The trim removed 0 bases at V and 0 bases at J, leaving 4 bases unmatched. Germline V gene sequence: CDR1 SGDLS, CDR2 YYNGEE. CDR3 size: 17 residues. The CDR3 coding sequence is TGTGCCAGCAGCGTAGCGGCTAGCGGGCCGAACACCGGGGAGCTGTTTTTT. Protein sequence: CASSVAASGPNTGELFF.